These 21 T cell receptor beta chains were sequenced from one sample in a study of beta chain features in type 1 diabetes listed by TCRdb under 2018. General findings and caveats noted by the study authors: A moderate but significant shortening of TCRB CDR3 length was observed in type 1 diabetes patients in all four CD4+ subsets.

For these TCRs, the target antigens are not known. Library method: the immunoSEQ multiplex PCR assay. The entire isolated RNA was reverse transcribed using the High Capacity cDNA Reverse Transcription Kit, and thus expressed TCRB transcripts were sequenced. In its TCRdb copy, this immuneACCESS table keeps in-frame sequences only and misses some clones. Where compared with another copy, unresolved V genes explain less than half of these, and the others have no known cause. This sample is represented by hundreds of thousands of clones; approximately 16% of them were singletons. The top ten hold 0.015% to 0.017% of the sample. The sample taken for sequencing was naive CD4+ T cells from blood. Interpreted using the paper, the cell subset or site label stands for: true naive CD4+ T cells. The origin of the receptors is a man aged 18 to 35 with type 1 diabetes.

The V gene is TRBV7-9, the J gene TRBJ2-6; D is possibly TRBD2 (5 bases). CDR1 and CDR2 from the germline V gene are SEHNR and FQNEAQ (reference sequence). This CDR3 spans 16 amino acids. V shed 6 bases and J shed 1 base, with 13 bases lying between them. CDR3 residues: CASRPTRTSGANVLTF. As DNA, the CDR3 is TGTGCCAGCAGGCCAACCCGGACTTCTGGGGCCAACGTCCTGACTTTC.

This chain connects TRBV7-9 to TRBJ2-7; possibly TRBD1 for D (5 bases). V was trimmed by 0 bases and J by 5 bases, leaving 8 bases between them. From germline, CDR1 is SEHNR and CDR2 FQNEAQ (reference sequence). The CDR3 has 13 amino acids. The CDR3 sequence: CASSLARGDEQYF. CDR3 nucleotides: TGTGCCAGCAGCTTAGCAAGGGGCGACGAGCAGTACTTC.

The genes are TRBV5-1 and TRBJ1-5; 8 bases align to TRBD1. V was pared by 0 bases and J by 7 bases, with 9 bases of the junction left unmatched. This CDR3 comprises 16 residues. Germline V gives CDR1 SGHRS, CDR2 YFSETQ. The chain's CDR3 is CASSLGTGSMQQPQHF. In nucleotides, the CDR3 is TGCGCCAGCAGCTTGGGGACAGGGTCGATGCAACAGCCCCAGCATTTT.

This clone has a handful of counts. J is TRBJ2-1 and V is TRBV18; TRBD1 matches 7 bases. The V gene's germline CDR1 is KGHSH and CDR2 LQKENI. The CDR3 is 15 amino acids. The V gene end was trimmed by 3 bases and the J gene end by 5 bases; junction bases not matched to a gene: 7. The CDR3 sequence is CASSPVGGGDNEQFF. DNA for the CDR3: TGTGCCAGCTCACCTGTAGGGGGCGGAGACAATGAGCAGTTCTTC.

This sequence joins TRBV6-6 and TRBJ2-1; D may be TRBD1 (6 bases). V shed 2 bases and J shed 6 bases, with 8 bases lying between them. The CDR3 is made up of 13 amino acids. Germline loops: CDR1 MNHNY, CDR2 SVGAGI (reference sequence). CDR3: CASSYVQGNEQFF. The CDR3 coding sequence is TGTGCCAGCAGTTACGTACAGGGCAATGAGCAGTTCTTC.

V usage is TRBV5-1 and J usage is TRBJ1-5; TRBD1 matches at 11 bases. Unmatched junction bases numbered 2, after V lost 4 bases and J lost 5 bases. Germline V lookup: CDR1 SGHRS, CDR2 YFSETQ. The CDR3 is 14 amino acids. The CDR3 sequence: CASSPGQGDQPQHF. The CDR3 DNA is TGCGCCAGCAGCCCGGGACAGGGGGATCAGCCCCAGCATTTT. Using reference TRBV5-1 and TRBJ1-5 for the parts outside the CDR3, the full variable domain is KAGVTQTPRYLIKTRGQQVTLSCSPISGHRSVSWYQQTPGQGLQFLFEYFSETQRNKGNFPGRFSGRQFSNSRSEMNVSTLELGDSALYLCASSPGQGDQPQHFGDGTRLSIL.

This clone was seen a few times. The chain combines TRBV19 with TRBJ2-3, with 9 positions matching TRBD2. The CDR3 runs 14 residues. Germline-derived CDR1 and CDR2 are LNHDA and SQIVND (reference sequence). After removal of 10 bases from V and 2 bases from J, the junction contained 7 bases not matched to a gene. The CDR3: CATISSGVTDTQYF. The CDR3 bases are TGTGCCACGATATCTAGCGGGGTCACAGATACGCAGTATTTT.

J is TRBJ2-7 and V is TRBV19; D may be TRBD2 (7 bases). V lost 5 bases and J lost 0, with 14 bases in between. The CDR3 is made up of 15 amino acids. Germline lookup yields CDR1 LNHDA and CDR2 SQIVND (reference sequence). In DNA, the CDR3 is TGTGCCAGTAGTTACGGGGGGCGAGGCTCCTACGAGCAGTACTTC. Residues: CASSYGGRGSYEQYF.

In this sample, this clone turned up once. The chain links TRBV28 to TRBJ1-4; D unresolved. Per the germline V gene, CDR1 is MDHEN and CDR2 is SYDVKM. V was pared by 6 bases and J by 5 bases, with 16 bases between. The CDR3 runs 15 residues. As DNA, the CDR3 is TGTGCCAGCAGGAAGCAAGCAAACCGAAATGAAAAACTGTTTTTT. Translated: CASRKQANRNEKLFF.

This chain uses TRBV7-9 with TRBJ2-1; 8 nucleotides agree with TRBD1. The CDR3 consists of 18 residues. J gave up 5 bases and V 0 bases, and 12 bases lay outside the gene matches. The germline CDR1 and CDR2 sequences are SEHNR and FQNEAQ (reference sequence). CDR3 protein: CASSLARQGANEDNEQFF. The CDR3 region has the DNA TGTGCCAGCAGCTTAGCGCGTCAGGGGGCCAATGAGGACAATGAGCAGTTCTTC.

The chain couples TRBV7-2 to TRBJ1-5; 9 positions match TRBD1. The V gene's germline CDR1 is SGHTA and CDR2 FQGNSA. V lost 5 bases, J lost 0 bases, and 5 bases stayed unmatched. CDR3 length: 16 amino acids. CDR3: CASSLGTGNSNQPQHF. The CDR3 DNA is TGTGCCAGCAGCCTGGGGACAGGGAATAGCAATCAGCCCCAGCATTTT.

This clone was seen only a few times. The gene calls are TRBV7-2 and TRBJ2-3; D not resolved. The CDR3 length is 12 residues. Germline V lookup: CDR1 SGHTA, CDR2 FQGNSA. Trimming pared 4 bases from V and 2 bases from J, leaving 4 bases between. DNA of the CDR3: TGTGCCAGCAGCTACTACACAGATACGCAGTATTTT. Protein product: CASSYYTDTQYF.

The chain is built from TRBV9 and TRBJ1-2, with 7 positions matching TRBD1. The junction had 4 bases not matched to a gene; V was cut back by 4 bases and J by 4 bases. This CDR3 has 13 residues. Germline V gives CDR1 SGDLS, CDR2 YYNGEE. The CDR3 nucleotides read TGTGCCAGCAGCCCTGGGACAGCCTATGGCTACACCTTC. Translated: CASSPGTAYGYTF.

This clone appeared a few times. This chain connects TRBV5-5 to TRBJ1-2; 7 nucleotides line up with TRBD1. J gave up 0 bases and V 6 bases, and 14 bases lay outside the gene matches. This CDR3 has 17 amino acids. Germline V gives CDR1 SGHKS, CDR2 YYEKEE (reference sequence). The CDR3 is CASIPNRGGFSNYGYTF. For the CDR3, the DNA is TGTGCCAGCATCCCAAACAGGGGCGGTTTCTCTAACTATGGCTACACCTTC.

V gene TRBV7-2 combines with J gene TRBJ2-1; D is unclear. Per the germline V gene, CDR1 is SGHTA and CDR2 is FQGNSA. V was shortened by 7 bases and J by 4 bases, with 14 bases between the two germline ends. The CDR3 runs to 14 residues. The CDR3 here is CASTGERPYNEQFF. The CDR3 nucleotides read TGTGCCAGCACCGGTGAGAGGCCGTACAATGAGCAGTTCTTC.

Only a few counts were recorded for this clone. The V call is TRBV7-9, the J call TRBJ2-3; unclear D gene. Germline CDR1 SEHNR, CDR2 FQNEAQ (reference sequence). The CDR3 is made up of 12 amino acids. V lost 3 bases, J lost 13 bases, and 14 bases lay in between. The CDR3 DNA reads TGTGCCAGCAGCTTGTCACCCCTGCAGGAGTATTTT. The encoded protein is CASSLSPLQEYF.

Turning to this clone: The junction shows a germline mismatch at one end, possibly a read error. J is TRBJ2-7 and V is TRBV10-3, with 11 bases fitting TRBD2. Germline CDR1 ENHRY, CDR2 SYGVKD. The length of the CDR3 is 14 residues. The chain's CDR3 is CATLAGGNSYEEYF. DNA of the CDR3: TGTGCCACCCTAGCGGGGGGTAACTCCTACGAGGAGTACTTC.

CDR3 loop: CASSVTSGDTDTQYF. CDR3 sequence (DNA): TGTGCCAGCAGCGTGACTAGCGGGGACACAGATACGCAGTATTTT. This chain uses TRBV9 with TRBJ2-3, with 11 positions matching TRBD2. The J segment lost 2 bases and the V segment lost 2 bases, leaving 1 base of the junction unmatched. Germline V gene data show CDR1 as SGDLS and CDR2 as YYNGEE. The CDR3 runs to 15 residues. Using reference TRBV9 and TRBJ2-3 for the parts outside the CDR3, the full variable domain is DSGVTQTPKHLITATGQRVTLRCSPRSGDLSVYWYQQSLDQGLQFLIQYYNGEERAKGNILERFSAQQFPDLHSELNLSSLELGDSALYFCASSVTSGDTDTQYFGPGTRLTVL.

J is TRBJ1-5 and V is TRBV7-2; D remains ambiguous. CDR3 length: 13 residues. Trimming cost V 1 base and J 7 bases, with 8 bases left between them. Germline V gene lookup returns CDR1 SGHTA and CDR2 FQGNSA. CDR3 in DNA: TGTGCCAGCAGCTTAGTCGGGGAGCAGCCCCAGCATTTT. This sequence encodes CASSLVGEQPQHF.

This sequence joins TRBV15 and TRBJ2-7; D remains ambiguous. CDR1 LNHNV and CDR2 YYDKDF come from the germline V gene (reference sequence). Between the trimmed V and J ends, which lost 3 bases and 4 bases, there was a span of 7 bases. The length of the CDR3 is 12 residues. CDR3 sequence reads: CATSRGLYEQYF. The CDR3 nucleotides read TGTGCCACCAGCAGGGGCTTATACGAGCAGTACTTC.

This clone was detected only a few times. The rearrangement uses TRBV30 and TRBJ2-1; 8 positions agree with TRBD1. Germline V gene data show CDR1 as GTSNPN and CDR2 as SVGIG (reference sequence). The junction had 8 bases not matched to a gene; V was cut back by 5 bases and J by 5 bases. The CDR3 is made up of 14 amino acids. The CDR3, as DNA: TGTGCCTGGGTTGGACAGGGCGTTAACAATGAGCAGTTCTTC. Translated, it gives CAWVGQGVNNEQFF.